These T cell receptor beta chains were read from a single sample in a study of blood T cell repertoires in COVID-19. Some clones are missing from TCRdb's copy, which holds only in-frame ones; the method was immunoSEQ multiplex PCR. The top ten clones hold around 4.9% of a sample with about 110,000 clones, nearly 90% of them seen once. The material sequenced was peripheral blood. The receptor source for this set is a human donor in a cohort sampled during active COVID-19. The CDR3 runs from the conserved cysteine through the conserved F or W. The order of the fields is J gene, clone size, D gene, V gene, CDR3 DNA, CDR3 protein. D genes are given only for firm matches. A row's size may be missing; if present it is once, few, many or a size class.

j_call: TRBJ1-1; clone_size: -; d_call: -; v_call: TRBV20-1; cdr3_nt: TGCAGTGCTGGTGGACAGCACACTGAAGCTTTCTTT; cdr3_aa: CSAGGQHTEAFF
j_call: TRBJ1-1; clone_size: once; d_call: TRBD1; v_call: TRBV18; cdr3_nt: TGTGCCAGCTCACCACCGGGACAGGGTGGTGTCATGAACACTGAAGCTTTCTTT; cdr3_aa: CASSPPGQGGVMNTEAFF
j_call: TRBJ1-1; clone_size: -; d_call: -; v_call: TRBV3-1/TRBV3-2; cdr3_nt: TGTGCCAGCAGCCTACTATCATCAGACACTGAAGCTTTCTTT; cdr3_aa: CASSLLSSDTEAFF
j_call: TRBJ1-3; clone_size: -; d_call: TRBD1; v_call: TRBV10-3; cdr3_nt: TGTGCCATCAGTGAGTCGATAAGGGACAGGGTAGGAGGAAACACCATATATTTT; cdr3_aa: CAISESIRDRVGGNTIYF
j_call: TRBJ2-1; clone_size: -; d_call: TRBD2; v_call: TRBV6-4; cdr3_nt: TGTGCCAGCCGTCCTAGCGGGAGCTTATACAATGAGCAGTTCTTC; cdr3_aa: CASRPSGSLYNEQFF
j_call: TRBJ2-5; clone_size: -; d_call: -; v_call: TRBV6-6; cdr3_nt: TGTGCCAGCACTCGACAGATACAAGAGACCCAGTACTTC; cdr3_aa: CASTRQIQETQYF
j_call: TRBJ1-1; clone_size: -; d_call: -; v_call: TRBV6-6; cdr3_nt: TGTGCCAGCTATAGGGGGACGGGCACTGAAGCTTTCTTT; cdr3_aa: CASYRGTGTEAFF
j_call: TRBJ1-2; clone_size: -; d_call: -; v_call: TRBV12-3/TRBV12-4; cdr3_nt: TGTGCCAGCAGTTTAGCACAGGGCTACACCTTC; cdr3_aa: CASSLAQGYTF
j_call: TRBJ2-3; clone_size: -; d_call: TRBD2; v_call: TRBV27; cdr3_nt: TGTGCCAGCAGTTTATGGACGGGGGGGGGCACAGATACGCAGTATTTT; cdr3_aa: CASSLWTGGGTDTQYF
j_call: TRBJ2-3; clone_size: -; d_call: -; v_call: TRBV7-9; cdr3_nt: TGTGCCAGCAGGGGAGTTAGCCTACACACAGATACGCAGTATTTT; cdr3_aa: CASRGVSLHTDTQYF
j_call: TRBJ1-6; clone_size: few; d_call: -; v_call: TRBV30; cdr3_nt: TGTGCCTGGAGTCGGGACTCCCGACTTAGGAATTCACCCCTCCACTTT; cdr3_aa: CAWSRDSRLRNSPLHF
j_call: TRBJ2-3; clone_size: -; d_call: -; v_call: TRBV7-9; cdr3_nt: TGTGCCAGCAGGGGAACCGGGGGGCCAACAGATACGCAGTATTTT; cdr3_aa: CASRGTGGPTDTQYF
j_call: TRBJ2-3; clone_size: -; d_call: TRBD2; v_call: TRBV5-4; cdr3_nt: TGTGCCAGCAGCCCGGGACTAGCGGAAATGGATACGCAGTATTTT; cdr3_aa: CASSPGLAEMDTQYF
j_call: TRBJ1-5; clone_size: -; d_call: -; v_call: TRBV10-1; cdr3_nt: TGCGCCAGCAGCCCAGGGTTGGGTCAGCCCCAGCATTTT; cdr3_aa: CASSPGLGQPQHF
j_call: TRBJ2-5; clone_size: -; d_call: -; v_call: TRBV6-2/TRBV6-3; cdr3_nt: TGTGCCAGCAGTAGTCCAGGCACGTCAGGGGCCCAGTACTTC; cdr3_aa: CASSSPGTSGAQYF
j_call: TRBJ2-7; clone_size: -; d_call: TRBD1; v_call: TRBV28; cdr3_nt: TGTGCCAGCAGCCGGACAGGACTCTCCTACGAGCAGTACTTC; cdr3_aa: CASSRTGLSYEQYF
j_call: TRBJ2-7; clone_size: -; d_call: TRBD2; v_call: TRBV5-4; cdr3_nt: TGTGCCAGCAGCCCTTGGACTAGCGGGGCCCTCGAGCAGTACTTC; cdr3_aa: CASSPWTSGALEQYF
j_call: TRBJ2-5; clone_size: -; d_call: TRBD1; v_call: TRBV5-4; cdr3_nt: TGTGCCAGCAGCTTCGGGACAGAAGAGACCCAGTACTTC; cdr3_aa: CASSFGTEETQYF